Following are 7 T cell receptor beta chains from one sample sequenced in a study of blood T cell repertoires in COVID-19. Generated by immunoSEQ multiplex PCR, the TCRdb table keeps only in-frame clones and is missing some. The table includes some 250,000 clones, approximately 90% detected once. Sequencing was performed on PBMCs or T cells enriched from blood (not recorded which). These receptor sequences come from a man in his forties who had recovered from COVID-19.

This chain joins TRBV9 and TRBJ2-1; 11 bases line up with TRBD2. The CDR3 length is 15 residues. V shed 3 bases and J 3 bases; nucleotides not matched to a gene: 2. CDR1 and CDR2 (germline): SGDLS, YYNGEE. The CDR3, as DNA: TGTGCCAGCAGCGCCACTAGCGGGGGCTACAATGAGCAGTTCTTC. Encoded protein: CASSATSGGYNEQFF.

This clone was picked up one time. The chain's CDR3 is CASSLSPSGVTDTQYF. CDR3 sequence (DNA): TGTGCCAGCAGTTTATCCCCTAGCGGGGTCACAGATACGCAGTATTTT. The V call is TRBV27, the J call TRBJ2-3; 9 bases align to TRBD2. V lost 0 bases to trimming and J lost 2 bases; unmatched junction nucleotides: 3. This CDR3 has 16 residues. Germline loops: CDR1 MNHEY, CDR2 SMNVEV (reference sequence).

This rearrangement joins TRBV11-3 to TRBJ1-1, with a possible D match to TRBD1 (6 bases). With 5 bases removed from V and 0 bases from J, the gap between germline ends came to 22 bases. CDR3 length: 18 amino acids. Germline values: CDR1 SGHNT, CDR2 YENEEA. As DNA, the CDR3 is TGTGCCAGCAGCACCTCCGGGACATTTAAAACCATGAACACTGAAGCTTTCTTT. This codes for CASSTSGTFKTMNTEAFF. Drawing the rest from reference TRBV11-3 and TRBJ1-1, the complete variable domain is EAGVVQSPRYKIIEKKQPVAFWCNPISGHNTLYWYLQNLGQGPELLIRYENEEAVDDSQLPKDRFSAERLKGVDSTLKIQPAELGDSAVYLCASSTSGTFKTMNTEAFFGQGTRLTVV.

V and J are TRBV7-8 and TRBJ2-1; the match to TRBD2 covers 8 bases. CDR1 is SGHVS, CDR2 FQNEAQ, per germline. V lost 5 bases to trimming and J lost 5 bases; unmatched junction nucleotides: 8. The CDR3 length is 15 residues. The CDR3 here is CASSTERGRHNEQFF. CDR3 nucleotides: TGTGCCAGCAGCACAGAGCGGGGGAGACACAATGAGCAGTTCTTC.

The chain combines TRBV28 with TRBJ2-6; D is possibly TRBD2 (5 bases). The CDR3 sequence is 15 residues long. CDR1 is MDHEN, CDR2 SYDVKM, per germline. The V end lost 6 bases, the J end lost 3 bases, and 12 bases lay between the germline ends. The CDR3 spells CASSLGLGGANVLTF. In DNA, the CDR3 is TGTGCCAGCAGCCTCGGACTTGGTGGGGCCAACGTCCTGACTTTC.

This sequence joins TRBV5-1 and TRBJ2-3; D is possibly TRBD2 (5 bases). Germline V CDR1 and CDR2: SGHRS, YFSETQ. The CDR3 consists of 16 residues. V was cut by 2 bases and J by 2 bases, with 15 bases left in between. This CDR3 reads CASSFRLSLVTDTQYF. Here the CDR3 DNA reads TGCGCCAGCAGCTTTCGACTATCCCTAGTCACAGATACGCAGTATTTT.

The chain carries TRBV23-1 and TRBJ1-4, with TRBD1 as a possible D gene (5 bases). TRBV23-1 is an ORF for which the function is uncertain. Trimming cost V 0 bases and J 5 bases, with 10 bases left between them. The CDR3 spans 15 residues. CDR3 DNA: TGCGCCAGCAGTCAATCGTGGCAGGGCAATGAAAAACTGTTTTTT. It specifies CASSQSWQGNEKLFF.